The 5 T cell receptor beta chains reported below all come from one sample, sequenced in a study of blood T cells in healthy people across ages. A second PCR of 7 to 11 cycles used a sample-barcoded 5' primer and a J-beta primer mix. TCRdb redid the calling of the 5' RACE reads with MiXCR, one entry per CDR3 protein. The repertoire holds 550,000 to 750,000 distinct CDR3 sequences, with roughly 21% as singletons. Sequences were obtained from blood. These receptors all stem from a man in his sixties or seventies in good health.

This clonotype was seen a few times. V is TRBV20-1 and J is TRBJ1-5, with 9 bases identical to TRBD1. The V and J ends lost 3 bases and 0 bases, in that order; junction bases with no gene match: 6. This CDR3 is 16 amino acids long. The germline V gene encodes CDR1 DFQATT and CDR2 SNEGSKA (reference sequence). The CDR3 here is CSASPGTGNSNQPQHF. DNA of the CDR3: TGCAGTGCTAGTCCCGGGACAGGGAATAGCAATCAGCCCCAGCATTTT.

The CDR3 spells CASSSTRGSYNEQFF. DNA for the CDR3: TGTGCCAGCAGCTCCACAAGGGGCTCCTACAATGAGCAGTTCTTC. The J gene is TRBJ2-1, the V gene TRBV7-2; weak D call: TRBD1 (5 bases). Trimming cost V 4 bases and J 0 bases, with 10 bases left between them. Germline V gene sequence: CDR1 SGHTA, CDR2 FQGNSA. The CDR3 totals 15 residues. The full variable domain, with the rest looked up from reference TRBV7-2 and TRBJ2-1, is GAGVSQSPSNKVTEKGKDVELRCDPISGHTALYWYRQSLGQGLEFLIYFQGNSAPDKSGLPSDRFSAERTGGSVSTLTIQRTQQEDSAVYLCASSSTRGSYNEQFFGPGTRLTVL.

A remark on this clonotype: The missing conserved phenylalanine or tryptophan at the end of this CDR3 makes a read error likely. CDR3 DNA sequence: TGTGCCAGCAGTCCCCGGGAGGGGGTGGATACGCAGTATCTT. This translates into CASSPREGVDTQYL. J is TRBJ2-3 and V is TRBV28; 8 nucleotides line up with TRBD2. The CDR3 has 14 residues. Germline assignment: CDR1 MDHEN and CDR2 SYDVKM. The trim removed 5 bases at V and 6 bases at J, leaving 7 bases unmatched.

This clonotype came up many times. The chain combines TRBV7-2 with TRBJ2-3; TRBD2 agrees at 7 bases. This CDR3 has 16 amino acids. Trimming at V came to 3 bases and at J to 4 bases, leaving 10 bases not matched to a gene. The germline CDR1 and CDR2 sequences are SGHTA and FQGNSA. As DNA, the CDR3 is TGTGCCAGCAGCTTCATAGCGGGTCCCCGGGCAGATACGCAGTATTTT. Protein: CASSFIAGPRADTQYF.

This clonotype appeared a few times. The gene calls are TRBV7-9 and TRBJ2-5; 7 bases map to TRBD2. The CDR3 extends over 16 amino acids. Germline V gene lookup returns CDR1 SEHNR and CDR2 FQNEAQ (reference sequence). V was clipped by 1 base and J by 3 bases; unmatched bases: 8. DNA for the CDR3: TGTGCCAGCAGCTTAGAAATGGGGGGGATGAAAGAGACCCAGTACTTC. Translated: CASSLEMGGMKETQYF. The full variable domain, completed using reference TRBV7-9 and TRBJ2-5, is DTGVSQNPRHKITKRGQNVTFRCDPISEHNRLYWYRQTLGQGPEFLTYFQNEAQLEKSRLLSDRFSAERPKGSFSTLEIQRTEQGDSAMYLCASSLEMGGMKETQYFGPGTRLLVL.